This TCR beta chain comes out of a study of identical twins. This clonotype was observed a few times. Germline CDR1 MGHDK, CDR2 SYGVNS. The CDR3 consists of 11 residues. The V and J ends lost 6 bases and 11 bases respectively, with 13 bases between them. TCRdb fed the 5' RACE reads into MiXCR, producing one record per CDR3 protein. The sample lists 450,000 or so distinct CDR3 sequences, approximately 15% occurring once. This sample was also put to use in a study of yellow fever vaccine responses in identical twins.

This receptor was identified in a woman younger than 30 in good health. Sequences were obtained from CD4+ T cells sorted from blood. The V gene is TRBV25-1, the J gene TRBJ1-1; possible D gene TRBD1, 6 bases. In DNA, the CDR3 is TGTGCCAGCAGCGTAGCAGGGGCTGCTTTCTTT. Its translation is CASSVAGAAFF.